A single sample is the source of the 24 T cell receptor beta chains below, sequenced in a study of spatial heterogeneity in lung cancer. TCRdb reanalysed the 5' RACE reads using MiXCR and keeps one entry per CDR3 protein. Counted here are 25,000 or so distinct CDR3 sequences, less than 5.5% occurring once; the ten biggest clones make up around 5.2%. The time point is: sample taken at primary tumor resection. Sequencing covered unsorted whole RNA taken from tumor, nontumor lung or frozen PBMC. Material: PBMCs, obtained at surgery. The receptor source for this set is a male donor with early-stage non-small cell lung cancer.

The rearrangement joins TRBV6-5 to TRBJ1-1; D unclear. Between the trimmed V and J ends, which lost 0 bases and 1 base, there was a span of 9 bases. This CDR3 has 15 amino acids. CDR1 MNHEY and CDR2 SVGAGI come from the germline V gene. CDR3 DNA sequence: TGTGCCAGCAGTTACTCACGGGGTAGGAACACTGAAGCTTTCTTT. Protein product: CASSYSRGRNTEAFF.

This clonotype has ten or more counts. This chain links TRBV6-5 with TRBJ2-3; D ambiguous. Germline CDR1 reads MNHEY; CDR2 reads SVGAGI. This CDR3 comprises 15 residues. Trimming left V 2 bases short and J 1 base short, with 10 bases between. CDR3 nucleotide sequence: TGTGCCAGCAGTTACAGGGTGGCTGGCACAGATACGCAGTATTTT. Residues: CASSYRVAGTDTQYF.

There are many counts of this clonotype. J is TRBJ2-3 and V is TRBV20-1; TRBD2 matches at 10 bases. With V trimmed by 7 bases and J by 2 bases, 12 bases remained unmatched. Per the germline V gene, CDR1 is DFQATT and CDR2 is SNEGSKA (reference sequence). The CDR3 is made up of 16 amino acids. CDR3 coding DNA: TGCAGTGTTGAGGGCGTACTAGCGGGACCCACAGATACGCAGTATTTT. Its protein is CSVEGVLAGPTDTQYF.

This clonotype is judged medium-sized. The chain couples TRBV7-3 to TRBJ1-1; maybe TRBD1 (5 bases). V was pared by 6 bases and J by 0 bases, with 8 bases between. CDR1 is SGHTA, CDR2 FQGTGA, per germline. The CDR3 extends over 13 amino acids. For the CDR3, the DNA is TGTGCCAGCAGTAAAGGGGTGAACACTGAAGCTTTCTTT. Translating it yields CASSKGVNTEAFF.

Many counts were recorded for this clonotype. The chain is built from TRBV19 and TRBJ1-5; D is unresolved. V dropped 3 bases and J dropped 2 bases, with 11 bases sitting between them. The CDR3 length is 15 residues. From germline, CDR1 is LNHDA and CDR2 SQIVND (reference sequence). CDR3 DNA: TGTGCCAGTAGTATGGGCCAGGTGCGCAATCAGCCCCAGCATTTT. This sequence encodes CASSMGQVRNQPQHF.

This clonotype is classed as medium-sized. This chain connects TRBV24-1 to TRBJ2-5, with 7 bases matching TRBD1. There are 14 residues in the CDR3. The germline V gene encodes CDR1 KGHDR and CDR2 SFDVKD. V trimming: 4 bases; J trimming: 5 bases; junction bases outside the gene matches: 6. In DNA form, the CDR3 reads TGTGCCACCAGTGAGCACAGGGGCGGGGAGACCCAGTACTTC. Its translation: CATSEHRGGETQYF.

In this sample, this clonotype turned up many times. The V gene is TRBV5-1, the J gene TRBJ2-1; weak D call: TRBD1 (6 bases). The V end lost 2 bases, the J end lost 6 bases, and 12 bases lay between the germline ends. This CDR3 comprises 14 residues. In germline, CDR1 is SGHRS, CDR2 YFSETQ. CDR3 amino acids: CASSFPDSLNEQFF. The CDR3, as DNA: TGCGCCAGCAGCTTCCCGGACAGTCTCAATGAGCAGTTCTTC.

The sample holds many counts of this clonotype. The J gene is TRBJ1-5, the V gene TRBV4-2, with 7 bases that match TRBD1. The germline CDR1 and CDR2 sequences are LGHNA and YNFKEQ. This CDR3 contains 14 residues. V trimming: 4 bases; J trimming: 2 bases; junction bases outside the gene matches: 2. The CDR3 reads CASSPGTGNQPQHF. The CDR3 DNA reads as TGTGCCAGCAGCCCAGGGACAGGCAATCAGCCCCAGCATTTT.

This clonotype has ten or more counts. The chain uses TRBV7-3 and TRBJ2-5; D is unclear. Trimming pared 0 bases from V and 2 bases from J, leaving 7 bases between. This CDR3 contains 14 residues. Per germline, CDR1 SGHTA and CDR2 FQGTGA. CDR3 DNA: TGTGCCAGCAGCTTAACAGGGCGGCAAGAGACCCAGTACTTC. This translates into CASSLTGRQETQYF.

This clonotype was recorded many times. CDR3 amino acids: CASSRGQGGEKLFF. Here the CDR3 DNA reads TGTGCCAGCAGCCGGGGACAGGGGGGAGAAAAACTGTTTTTT. The chain has TRBV7-9 and TRBJ1-4; 11 bases map to TRBD1. This CDR3 is built from 14 residues. Germline CDR1 is SEHNR and CDR2 is FQNEAQ (reference sequence). J gave up 8 bases and V 5 bases, and 4 bases lay outside the gene matches.

Many counts were recorded for this clonotype. V is TRBV28 and J is TRBJ2-1, with 9 positions matching TRBD1. J was trimmed by 6 bases and V by 6 bases; bases with no gene match: 9. The CDR3 is 15 residues long. Germline-derived CDR1 and CDR2 are MDHEN and SYDVKM. CDR3 in DNA: TGTGCCAGCAGAACAGGGGGCGCGACGCCCAATGAGCAGTTCTTC. As protein: CASRTGGATPNEQFF.

This clonotype was picked up many times. The chain is built from TRBV27 and TRBJ1-5, with 7 nucleotides matching TRBD1. Germline loops: CDR1 MNHEY, CDR2 SMNVEV (reference sequence). The CDR3 totals 14 residues. The junction had 5 bases not matched to a gene; V was cut back by 6 bases and J by 3 bases. The CDR3 nucleotides read TGTGCCAGCAGAACAGGGGCGGACAATCAGCCCCAGCATTTT. Its protein product is CASRTGADNQPQHF.

This clonotype was seen ten or more times. V and J are TRBV5-4 and TRBJ2-5; TRBD2 matches at 8 bases. This CDR3 contains 16 residues. Germline CDR1 is SGHNT and CDR2 is YYREEE (reference sequence). Trimming cost V 0 bases and J 3 bases; bases outside gene matches: 7. CDR3 residues: CASSLVAGGREETQYF. The CDR3 coding sequence is TGTGCCAGCAGCTTGGTTGCGGGGGGCCGTGAAGAGACCCAGTACTTC.

This clonotype was observed at least ten times. The gene calls are TRBV27 and TRBJ1-1, with a tentative D call TRBD1 (6 bases). V lost 5 bases, J lost 9 bases, and 22 bases lay in between. Germline assignment: CDR1 MNHEY and CDR2 SMNVEV (reference sequence). The length of the CDR3 is 15 residues. CDR3 protein: CASSPRQVGILKAFF. In DNA form, the CDR3 reads TGTGCCAGCAGTCCTCGACAGGTTGGGATCCTGAAAGCTTTCTTT.

There are many counts of this clonotype. The rearrangement links TRBV20-1 to TRBJ2-4, with D maybe TRBD2 (6 bases). The germline V gene encodes CDR1 DFQATT and CDR2 SNEGSKA (reference sequence). V dropped 3 bases and J dropped 5 bases, with 8 bases sitting between them. The CDR3 length is 12 residues. The chain's CDR3 is CSAREGQNIQYF. Here the CDR3 DNA reads TGCAGTGCTAGGGAGGGGCAAAACATTCAGTACTTC.

Only a few counts were recorded for this clonotype. The V and J genes are TRBV3-1 and TRBJ2-3, with a tentative D call TRBD1 (6 bases). The CDR3 extends over 14 amino acids. V lost 5 bases and J lost 6, with 15 bases in between. The germline V gene has CDR1 LGHDT and CDR2 YNNKEL (reference sequence). CDR3 sequence: CASSVPNRADTQYF. The CDR3 bases are TGTGCCAGCAGCGTACCGAACAGGGCGGATACGCAGTATTTT.

This clonotype was counted ten times or more. The chain is built from TRBV5-1 and TRBJ1-3, with D unclear. The CDR3 runs 17 residues. Trimming removed 4 bases at V and 6 bases at J, with 23 bases between. CDR1 and CDR2 from the germline V gene are SGHRS and YFSETQ. Written as DNA, the CDR3 is TGCGCCAGCAGCCGCGTATTCGACGTCCGGGCAACAAACACCATATATTTT. Its protein product is CASSRVFDVRATNTIYF.

In this sample, this clonotype turned up many times. This rearrangement joins TRBV12-3 or TRBV12-4 to TRBJ2-3, with 16 nucleotides matching TRBD2. The CDR3 covers 16 residues. With V trimmed by 5 bases and J by 6 bases, 5 bases remained unmatched. CDR3 residues: CASSPRGLAGGDTQYF. The CDR3 nucleotides read TGTGCCAGCAGTCCCCGGGGACTAGCGGGGGGGGATACGCAGTATTTT.

This clonotype was observed many times. This sequence joins TRBV27 and TRBJ2-1; perhaps TRBD1 as D (6 bases). This CDR3 has 15 amino acids. The V gene's germline CDR1 is MNHEY and CDR2 SMNVEV (reference sequence). V lost 0 bases and J 9 bases, leaving 15 bases between the germline ends. In DNA, the CDR3 is TGTGCCAGCAGTTTATCGATGGCAGGGGTGGGTGAGCAGTTCTTC. Translated: CASSLSMAGVGEQFF.

At least ten counts were recorded for this clonotype. V and J are TRBV5-4 and TRBJ2-7; 9 nucleotides align to TRBD1. This CDR3 has 16 residues. CDR1 is SGHNT, CDR2 YYREEE, per germline (reference sequence). V lost 3 bases, J lost 2 bases, and 9 bases stayed unmatched. The CDR3 loop reads CASSSTGGADPYEQYF. CDR3 DNA: TGTGCCAGCAGCTCCACAGGGGGCGCGGACCCCTACGAGCAGTACTTC.

This clonotype came up many times. The chain carries TRBV3-1 and TRBJ2-5; 10 nucleotides align to TRBD1. The junction had 13 bases not matched to a gene; V was cut back by 4 bases and J by 2 bases. Germline V gene sequence: CDR1 LGHDT, CDR2 YNNKEL (reference sequence). The CDR3 covers 18 residues. CDR3 nucleotides: TGTGCCAGCAGCCGCATAGGGGACAGGGGCGAAGTTCAAGAGACCCAGTACTTC. Its translation: CASSRIGDRGEVQETQYF.

The table lists this clonotype with a few counts. The V gene is TRBV7-9, the J gene TRBJ2-2; TRBD1 aligns across 8 bases. This CDR3 region has 14 residues. Germline V CDR1 and CDR2: SEHNR, FQNEAQ (reference sequence). Trimming cost V 2 bases and J 7 bases; bases outside gene matches: 3. The CDR3 bases are TGTGCCAGCAGCTTACAGGGGGCTTACGGGGAGCTGTTTTTT. Protein product: CASSLQGAYGELFF.

This clonotype was found many times. The rearrangement links TRBV7-2 to TRBJ2-5, with TRBD2 identical over 7 bases. Trimming at V came to 5 bases and at J to 4 bases, leaving 7 bases not matched to a gene. CDR3 length: 14 amino acids. Germline-derived CDR1 and CDR2 are SGHTA and FQGNSA. For the CDR3, the DNA is TGTGCCAGCAGCCTTGGGGGGGGTGCAGAGACCCAGTACTTC. Its translation: CASSLGGGAETQYF.

This clonotype is labeled medium-sized. This chain joins TRBV18 and TRBJ1-1; maybe TRBD1 (5 bases). CDR1 and CDR2 (germline): KGHSH, LQKENI. This CDR3 is built from 15 residues. With 2 bases removed from V and 0 bases from J, the gap between germline ends came to 10 bases. The CDR3 sequence: CASSPSQGMNTEAFF. DNA of the CDR3: TGTGCCAGCTCACCAAGTCAGGGAATGAACACTGAAGCTTTCTTT.